This T cell receptor beta chain originates from a study of human T cells and chemical hapten exposure. Points from the study as a whole: Following DPC sensitization, TCRs present above 1 in 1000 frequency showed no change.

The germline gives CDR1 DFQATT, CDR2 SNEGSKA (reference sequence). There are 12 residues in the CDR3. Trimming removed 1 base from V and 1 base from J, with 4 bases in between. TCRdb re-called the RACE reads through MiXCR, storing one row per CDR3 protein. Of about 69,000 distinct CDR3 sequences listed, about 9.4% were seen once; the top ten hold about 6.9%. Ten or more counts support this clonotype. Its target is unknown. Regarding time point: patch test 2, 6 weeks after DPC sensitization. Treatment given: therapeutic diphenylcyclopropenone sensitization with weekly scalp DPC. The chain combines TRBV20-1 with TRBJ2-5; D not certain. This TCR came from a woman aged 45-65 years with alopecia areata. Some clones in this sample may be carry-over from other donors' samples. Sequencing used whole blood, obtained in connection with sensitization to the hapten diphenylcyclopropenone (DPC). CDR3 sequence (DNA): TGCAGTGCTAGAGGTCGCCAAGAGACCCAGTACTTC. Residues: CSARGRQETQYF.